The rows below give T cell receptor beta chains drawn from one sample of a study of control samples from healthy donors and cancer patients. Clones were read by immunoSEQ multiplex PCR, and TCRdb kept only the in-frame ones, dropping some. The sample includes about 110,000 clones, 91% of them seen just once. The sequencing sample was made of blood. Receptor source: a woman between 18 and 29 years old in good health. The CDR3 runs from the conserved cysteine through the conserved F or W. The order of the fields is V gene, clone size, J gene, D gene, CDR3 DNA, CDR3 protein. The D gene is left open where the match is weak. Clone size is not always given. Where it is, it says once, few, many or a class for expanded clones.

v_gene: TRBV7-9; abundance: -; j_gene: TRBJ2-5; d_gene: TRBD1; CDR3nt: TGTGCCAGCAGCTTTTGGAGCTGGGGACAGCCCAATGTGGAGACCCAGTACTTC; CDR3aa: CASSFWSWGQPNVETQYF
v_gene: TRBV2; abundance: few; j_gene: TRBJ1-2; d_gene: -; CDR3nt: TGTGCCAGCTCTTACACCGACAGTTATGGCTACACCTTC; CDR3aa: CASSYTDSYGYTF
v_gene: TRBV20-1; abundance: -; j_gene: TRBJ1-2; d_gene: -; CDR3nt: TGCAGTGCTAGGGTAGACTATGGCTACACCTTC; CDR3aa: CSARVDYGYTF
v_gene: TRBV6-6; abundance: -; j_gene: TRBJ2-3; d_gene: -; CDR3nt: TGTGCCAGCAGTTACCTGGGGACGAACACAGATACGCAGTATTTT; CDR3aa: CASSYLGTNTDTQYF
v_gene: TRBV24-1; abundance: -; j_gene: TRBJ2-1; d_gene: TRBD1; CDR3nt: TGTGCCACCAGTGATCCCGCTCGACAGGGGCTTGGGAATGAGCAGTTCTTC; CDR3aa: CATSDPARQGLGNEQFF
v_gene: TRBV5-6; abundance: -; j_gene: TRBJ1-1; d_gene: -; CDR3nt: TGTGCCAGCAGCTTGGGGTCCGTGAAGGAAGCTTTCTTT; CDR3aa: CASSLGSVKEAFF
v_gene: TRBV7-8; abundance: -; j_gene: TRBJ2-2; d_gene: -; CDR3nt: TGTGCCAGCAAAACGGTTTCCCGGGGCAGGGTATCCACCGGGGAGCTGTTTTTT; CDR3aa: CASKTVSRGRVSTGELFF
v_gene: TRBV28; abundance: once; j_gene: TRBJ2-3; d_gene: TRBD2; CDR3nt: TGTGCCAGCAGTTTGGGCGGGAGTTCAGATACGCAGTATTTT; CDR3aa: CASSLGGSSDTQYF
v_gene: TRBV9; abundance: -; j_gene: TRBJ1-2; d_gene: -; CDR3nt: TGTGCCAGCAGCCCCCAGGTCGGGACGTCTCATTCTGGCTACACCTTC; CDR3aa: CASSPQVGTSHSGYTF
v_gene: TRBV24-1; abundance: -; j_gene: TRBJ1-6; d_gene: TRBD1; CDR3nt: TGTGCCACCAGTGACAGCAGGGACAGTAATTCACCCCTCCACTTT; CDR3aa: CATSDSRDSNSPLHF
v_gene: TRBV3-1/TRBV3-2; abundance: few; j_gene: TRBJ2-7; d_gene: -; CDR3nt: TGTGCCAGCAGCCACCGACTAGGTTCCGACGAGCAGTACTTC; CDR3aa: CASSHRLGSDEQYF
v_gene: TRBV28; abundance: -; j_gene: TRBJ2-3; d_gene: TRBD2; CDR3nt: TGTGCCAGCAGCTCTCTCCTCCCCGGGGCAGCGGGAAAGGATACGCAGTATTTT; CDR3aa: CASSSLLPGAAGKDTQYF
v_gene: TRBV7-8; abundance: -; j_gene: TRBJ2-1; d_gene: -; CDR3nt: TGTGCCAGCAGCTTACTAGCGAAAATCCGGAATGAGCAGTTCTTC; CDR3aa: CASSLLAKIRNEQFF
v_gene: TRBV9; abundance: -; j_gene: TRBJ2-3; d_gene: -; CDR3nt: TGTGCCAGCAGCGTAACGTCCTTAGAAGATACGCAGTATTTT; CDR3aa: CASSVTSLEDTQYF
v_gene: TRBV7-2; abundance: -; j_gene: TRBJ2-3; d_gene: -; CDR3nt: TGTGCCAGCAGCTTAGCGGGACCCACAGATACGCAGTATTTT; CDR3aa: CASSLAGPTDTQYF
v_gene: TRBV27; abundance: -; j_gene: TRBJ2-3; d_gene: -; CDR3nt: TGTGCCAGCAGTTCCCCCCCGGATACGCAGTATTTT; CDR3aa: CASSSPPDTQYF
v_gene: TRBV5-1; abundance: -; j_gene: TRBJ1-4; d_gene: TRBD1; CDR3nt: TGCGCCAGCAGCTTTGAGGGGGCATCTAATGAAAAACTGTTTTTT; CDR3aa: CASSFEGASNEKLFF
v_gene: TRBV5-1; abundance: -; j_gene: TRBJ1-4; d_gene: TRBD1; CDR3nt: TGCGCCAGCAGCCTCAGGGGGGATAATGAAAAACTGTTTTTT; CDR3aa: CASSLRGDNEKLFF
v_gene: TRBV11-2; abundance: -; j_gene: TRBJ2-3; d_gene: -; CDR3nt: TGTGCCAGCAGCTTACGGGCCTGGAGCACAGATACGCAGTATTTT; CDR3aa: CASSLRAWSTDTQYF
v_gene: TRBV6-2/TRBV6-3; abundance: -; j_gene: TRBJ2-3; d_gene: -; CDR3nt: TGTGCCAGCAGTGACAGTGTTTGGACAGATACGCAGTATTTT; CDR3aa: CASSDSVWTDTQYF
v_gene: TRBV4-2; abundance: -; j_gene: TRBJ2-7; d_gene: TRBD1; CDR3nt: TGTGCCAGCAGCAGAAGCCGGACAGGGTCGGGATCCTACGAGCAGTACTTC; CDR3aa: CASSRSRTGSGSYEQYF
v_gene: TRBV28; abundance: -; j_gene: TRBJ1-2; d_gene: -; CDR3nt: TGTGCCAGCACCCTATTCAGGCGGGGGTACTATGGCTACACCTTC; CDR3aa: CASTLFRRGYYGYTF
v_gene: TRBV7-2; abundance: -; j_gene: TRBJ2-7; d_gene: -; CDR3nt: TGTGCCAGCAGCTACCGTAACGAGCAGTACTTC; CDR3aa: CASSYRNEQYF
v_gene: TRBV7-8; abundance: -; j_gene: TRBJ1-1; d_gene: -; CDR3nt: TGTGCCAGCAGCTTGGGGACACGGAGTGAAGCTTTCTTT; CDR3aa: CASSLGTRSEAFF
v_gene: TRBV30; abundance: -; j_gene: TRBJ1-6; d_gene: TRBD1; CDR3nt: TGTGCCTGGAGTTCCCTCCGTGACAGGGCTAATAATTCACCCCTCCACTTT; CDR3aa: CAWSSLRDRANNSPLHF
v_gene: TRBV12-3/TRBV12-4; abundance: -; j_gene: TRBJ2-7; d_gene: TRBD1; CDR3nt: TGTGCCAGCAGTTTGGACAGGGGGAACGAGCAGTACTTC; CDR3aa: CASSLDRGNEQYF
v_gene: TRBV7-2; abundance: once; j_gene: TRBJ2-4; d_gene: -; CDR3nt: TGTGCCAGCAGCCCCGAGGGGGGATTAGCCAAAAACATTCAGTACTTC; CDR3aa: CASSPEGGLAKNIQYF
v_gene: TRBV19; abundance: -; j_gene: TRBJ1-1; d_gene: -; CDR3nt: TGTGCCAGTAGTATATACAGGGTCGCTTTCTTT; CDR3aa: CASSIYRVAFF
v_gene: TRBV6-5; abundance: -; j_gene: TRBJ2-1; d_gene: TRBD2; CDR3nt: TGTGCCAGCAGTTCCCACGGACTAGCGGCCTACAATGAGCAGTTCTTC; CDR3aa: CASSSHGLAAYNEQFF
v_gene: TRBV7-3; abundance: -; j_gene: TRBJ2-3; d_gene: -; CDR3nt: TGTGCCAGCAGCTCCAAGAGCGGCACAGATACGCAGTATTTT; CDR3aa: CASSSKSGTDTQYF
v_gene: TRBV7-2; abundance: -; j_gene: TRBJ2-3; d_gene: TRBD2; CDR3nt: TGTGCCAGCAGCTTACGACCGGGACTAGCGGGAGGCGGAGCGGATACGCAGTATTTT; CDR3aa: CASSLRPGLAGGGADTQYF
v_gene: TRBV6-5; abundance: -; j_gene: TRBJ2-7; d_gene: TRBD2; CDR3nt: TGTGCCAGCAGGCGGGAAGCGGGGAGCTCCTACGAGCAGTACTTC; CDR3aa: CASRREAGSSYEQYF
v_gene: TRBV15; abundance: -; j_gene: TRBJ1-5; d_gene: -; CDR3nt: TGTGCCACCAGGACAGGCTATAGCAATCAGCCCCAGCATTTT; CDR3aa: CATRTGYSNQPQHF
v_gene: TRBV4-3; abundance: -; j_gene: TRBJ2-3; d_gene: TRBD2; CDR3nt: TGCGCCAGCAGCCAAGATGGGATCCGGCGGGGGGGAGATACGCAGTATTTT; CDR3aa: CASSQDGIRRGGDTQYF
v_gene: TRBV6-5; abundance: -; j_gene: TRBJ2-2; d_gene: -; CDR3nt: TGTGCCAGCACTCGTTTAGGGCTCTCGGGACTTCGTCTGTTTTTT; CDR3aa: CASTRLGLSGLRLFF
v_gene: TRBV7-6; abundance: -; j_gene: TRBJ1-1; d_gene: -; CDR3nt: TGTGCCAGCAGCTTAGAGGTGGGACAGAACACTGAAGCTTTCTTT; CDR3aa: CASSLEVGQNTEAFF
v_gene: TRBV14; abundance: -; j_gene: TRBJ2-4; d_gene: -; CDR3nt: TGTGCCAGCAGCCGAGGTGGGGAGTTAGCCAAAAACATTCAGTACTTC; CDR3aa: CASSRGGELAKNIQYF
v_gene: TRBV28; abundance: once; j_gene: TRBJ1-5; d_gene: -; CDR3nt: TGTGCCAGCAGTTTATTGGCCAACAATCAGCCCCAGCATTTT; CDR3aa: CASSLLANNQPQHF
v_gene: TRBV6-1; abundance: once; j_gene: TRBJ1-2; d_gene: -; CDR3nt: TGTGCCAGCAGTGACCCCCTCGAGGGGCAGTATGCGGGCTACACCTTC; CDR3aa: CASSDPLEGQYAGYTF
v_gene: TRBV3-1/TRBV3-2; abundance: -; j_gene: TRBJ2-1; d_gene: TRBD2; CDR3nt: TGTGCCAGCAGCCCCCCCAGGACTAGCGGGGGATACAATGAGCAGTTCTTC; CDR3aa: CASSPPRTSGGYNEQFF
v_gene: TRBV3-1/TRBV3-2; abundance: -; j_gene: TRBJ2-2; d_gene: TRBD1; CDR3nt: TGTGCCAGCAGCCAAACTCCACAGGGGGCCGGGGAGCTGTTTTTT; CDR3aa: CASSQTPQGAGELFF
v_gene: TRBV5-1; abundance: -; j_gene: TRBJ1-1; d_gene: -; CDR3nt: TGCGCCAGCAGCTTGGACTCCGAGGGTTCAGGCCCGAACACTGAAGCTTTCTTT; CDR3aa: CASSLDSEGSGPNTEAFF
v_gene: TRBV7-9; abundance: once; j_gene: TRBJ2-1; d_gene: TRBD2; CDR3nt: TGTGCCAGCAGCGGCGGGAGGGGGGGCTCCTACAATGAGCAGTTCTTC; CDR3aa: CASSGGRGGSYNEQFF
v_gene: TRBV27; abundance: -; j_gene: TRBJ1-4; d_gene: TRBD1; CDR3nt: TGTGCCAGCAGTCCAAATCCCGGGACAGGGGAGGGAGCAAAACTGTTTTTT; CDR3aa: CASSPNPGTGEGAKLFF
v_gene: TRBV10-3; abundance: -; j_gene: TRBJ2-1; d_gene: -; CDR3nt: TGTGCCATCAGCCCGGATGGCAGGGATGTGGGGGAGCAGTTCTTC; CDR3aa: CAISPDGRDVGEQFF
v_gene: TRBV28; abundance: -; j_gene: TRBJ1-3; d_gene: -; CDR3nt: TGTGCCAGCAGCCGACAGCCACAATCTGGAAACACCATATATTTT; CDR3aa: CASSRQPQSGNTIYF
v_gene: TRBV5-6; abundance: -; j_gene: TRBJ1-5; d_gene: -; CDR3nt: TGTGCCAGCAGCTTTTTCAGGGAGTATAGCAATCAGCCCCAGCATTTT; CDR3aa: CASSFFREYSNQPQHF
v_gene: TRBV6-6; abundance: -; j_gene: TRBJ1-5; d_gene: -; CDR3nt: TGTGCCAGCAGTCCCAGTCCCCCCCGGGTCCCAGGCCCCAATCAGCCCCAGCATTTT; CDR3aa: CASSPSPPRVPGPNQPQHF
v_gene: TRBV18; abundance: -; j_gene: TRBJ2-7; d_gene: TRBD1; CDR3nt: TGTGCCAGCTCACCACCGGGACAGGGGTACTACGAGCAGTACTTC; CDR3aa: CASSPPGQGYYEQYF
v_gene: TRBV10-2; abundance: -; j_gene: TRBJ2-1; d_gene: TRBD2; CDR3nt: TGCGCCAGCAGTGGTCCTAGCGGGGGCAATGAGCAGTTCTTC; CDR3aa: CASSGPSGGNEQFF
v_gene: TRBV10-3; abundance: -; j_gene: TRBJ2-3; d_gene: -; CDR3nt: TGTGCCATCAGGGCACCTAGCACAGATACGCAGTATTTT; CDR3aa: CAIRAPSTDTQYF
v_gene: TRBV14; abundance: many; j_gene: TRBJ2-5; d_gene: -; CDR3nt: TGTGCCAGCAGCCAAGATCGTAAGACCCAGTACTTC; CDR3aa: CASSQDRKTQYF
v_gene: TRBV25-1; abundance: -; j_gene: TRBJ2-1; d_gene: TRBD2; CDR3nt: TGTGCCAGCAGTGAATCCCCTAGCGGGAGTAGCTACAATGAGCAGTTCTTC; CDR3aa: CASSESPSGSSYNEQFF